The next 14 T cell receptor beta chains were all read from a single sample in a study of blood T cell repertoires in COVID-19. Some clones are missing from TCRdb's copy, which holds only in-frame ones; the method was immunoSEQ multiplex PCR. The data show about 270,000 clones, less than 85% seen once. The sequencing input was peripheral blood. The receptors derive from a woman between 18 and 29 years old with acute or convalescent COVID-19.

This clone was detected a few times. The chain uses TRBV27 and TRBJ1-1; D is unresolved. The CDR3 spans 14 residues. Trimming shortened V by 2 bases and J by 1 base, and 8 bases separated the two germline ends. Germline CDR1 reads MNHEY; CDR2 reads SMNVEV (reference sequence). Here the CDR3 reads CASSLGQRNTEAFF. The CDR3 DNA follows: TGTGCCAGCAGTTTAGGGCAGAGGAACACTGAAGCTTTCTTT.

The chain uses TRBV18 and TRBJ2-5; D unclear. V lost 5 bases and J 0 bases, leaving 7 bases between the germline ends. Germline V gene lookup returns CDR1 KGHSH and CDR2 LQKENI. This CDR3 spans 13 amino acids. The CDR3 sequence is CASSNFDQETQYF. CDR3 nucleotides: TGTGCCAGCTCAAACTTCGACCAAGAGACCCAGTACTTC.

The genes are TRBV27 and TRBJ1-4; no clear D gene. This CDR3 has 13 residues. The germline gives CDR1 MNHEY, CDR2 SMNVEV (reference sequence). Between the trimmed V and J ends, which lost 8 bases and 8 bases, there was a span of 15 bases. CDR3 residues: CASPGPAGEKLFF. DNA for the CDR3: TGTGCCAGCCCCGGTCCGGCGGGAGAAAAACTGTTTTTT.

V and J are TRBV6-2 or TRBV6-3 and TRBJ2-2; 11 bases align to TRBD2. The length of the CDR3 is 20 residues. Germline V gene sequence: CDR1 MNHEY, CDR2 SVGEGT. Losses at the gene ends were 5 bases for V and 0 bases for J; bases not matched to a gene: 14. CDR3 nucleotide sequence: TGTGCCAGCAGTAGACTAGGGACTAGCGGAAAAAAGCCGAACACCGGGGAGCTGTTTTTT. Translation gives CASSRLGTSGKKPNTGELFF.

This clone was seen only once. The CDR3 region has the DNA TGTGCCAGCAGCTCCGGGACAGCTAATTACAATGAGCAGTTCTTC. Protein: CASSSGTANYNEQFF. V gene TRBV11-2 combines with J gene TRBJ2-1, with TRBD1 matching 7 bases. This CDR3 has 15 residues. The trim removed 4 bases at V and 4 bases at J, leaving 7 bases unmatched. CDR1 SGHAT and CDR2 FQNNGV come from the germline V gene.

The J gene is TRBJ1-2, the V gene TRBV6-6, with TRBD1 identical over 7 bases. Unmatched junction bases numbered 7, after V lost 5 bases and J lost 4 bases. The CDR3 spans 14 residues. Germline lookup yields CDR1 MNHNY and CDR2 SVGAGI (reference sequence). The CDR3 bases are TGTGCCAGCAGTCCTGAGGACAGGCTCTATGGCTACACCTTC. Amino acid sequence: CASSPEDRLYGYTF.

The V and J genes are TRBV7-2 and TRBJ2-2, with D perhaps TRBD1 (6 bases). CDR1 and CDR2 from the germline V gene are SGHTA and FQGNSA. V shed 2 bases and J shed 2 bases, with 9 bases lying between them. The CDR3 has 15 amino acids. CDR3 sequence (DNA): TGTGCCAGCAGCTTAAGGGGGACCAACACCGGGGAGCTGTTTTTT. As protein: CASSLRGTNTGELFF.

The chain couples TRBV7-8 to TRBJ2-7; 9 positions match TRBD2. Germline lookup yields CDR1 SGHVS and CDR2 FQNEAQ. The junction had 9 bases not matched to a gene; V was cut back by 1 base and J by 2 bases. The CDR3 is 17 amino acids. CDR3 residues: CASSLVAHGGRAYEQYF. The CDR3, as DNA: TGTGCCAGCAGCTTAGTGGCCCACGGCGGGAGGGCCTACGAGCAGTACTTC. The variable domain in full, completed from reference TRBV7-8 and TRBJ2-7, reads GAGVSQSPRYKVAKRGQDVALRCDPISGHVSLFWYQQALGQGPEFLTYFQNEAQLDKSGLPSDRFFAERPEGSVSTLKIQRTQQEDSAVYLCASSLVAHGGRAYEQYFGPGTRLTVT.

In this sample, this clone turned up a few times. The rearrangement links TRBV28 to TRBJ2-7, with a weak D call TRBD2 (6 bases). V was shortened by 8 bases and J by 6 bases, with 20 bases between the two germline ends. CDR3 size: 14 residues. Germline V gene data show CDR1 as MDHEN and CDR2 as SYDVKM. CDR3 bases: TGTGCCAGCTGGGCTTTCAACGGGAGAGGCGAGCAGTACTTC. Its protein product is CASWAFNGRGEQYF. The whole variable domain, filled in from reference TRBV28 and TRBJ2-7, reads DVKVTQSSRYLVKRTGEKVFLECVQDMDHENMFWYRQDPGLGLRLIYFSYDVKMKEKGDIPEGYSVSREKKERFSLILESASTNQTSMYLCASWAFNGRGEQYFGPGTRLTVT.

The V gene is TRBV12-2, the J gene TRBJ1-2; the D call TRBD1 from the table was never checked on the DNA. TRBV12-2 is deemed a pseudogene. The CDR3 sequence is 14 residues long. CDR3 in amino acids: CASRHARGTYGYTF. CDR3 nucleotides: TGTGCAAGTCGCCATGCCAGGGGGACCTATGGCTACACCTTC.

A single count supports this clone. CDR3 bases: TGTGCCAGCAGCCCCAGGGACAGAGAGACCCAGTACTTC. Its protein product is CASSPRDRETQYF. This chain uses TRBV13 with TRBJ2-5; TRBD1 agrees at 7 bases. Looked up from germline, CDR1 is PRHDT and CDR2 is FYEKMQ (reference sequence). V gave up 5 bases and J gave up 4 bases; unmatched junction bases: 4. CDR3 size: 13 residues.

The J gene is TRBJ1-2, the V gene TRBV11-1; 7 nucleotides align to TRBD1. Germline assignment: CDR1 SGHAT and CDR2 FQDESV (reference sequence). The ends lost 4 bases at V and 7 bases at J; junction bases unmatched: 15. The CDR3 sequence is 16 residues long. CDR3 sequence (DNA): TGTGCCAGCAGCTCGGGACAGCCGAGGGTGATCTCTGGCTACACCTTC. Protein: CASSSGQPRVISGYTF.

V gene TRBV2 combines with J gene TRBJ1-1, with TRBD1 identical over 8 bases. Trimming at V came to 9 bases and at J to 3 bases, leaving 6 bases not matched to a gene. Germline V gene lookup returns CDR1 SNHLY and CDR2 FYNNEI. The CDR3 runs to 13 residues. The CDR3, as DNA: TGTGCCAGTACCGGACAGGGATACACTGAAGCTTTCTTT. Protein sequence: CASTGQGYTEAFF.

This CDR3 reads CSVEATAGGEQFF. In nucleotides, the CDR3 is TGCAGCGTTGAAGCCACCGCGGGGGGTGAGCAGTTCTTC. The chain couples TRBV29-1 to TRBJ2-1; 8 bases agree with TRBD2. The germline V gene has CDR1 SQVTM and CDR2 ANQGSEA. After removal of 1 base from V and 9 bases from J, the junction contained 5 bases not matched to a gene. The CDR3 extends over 13 amino acids.